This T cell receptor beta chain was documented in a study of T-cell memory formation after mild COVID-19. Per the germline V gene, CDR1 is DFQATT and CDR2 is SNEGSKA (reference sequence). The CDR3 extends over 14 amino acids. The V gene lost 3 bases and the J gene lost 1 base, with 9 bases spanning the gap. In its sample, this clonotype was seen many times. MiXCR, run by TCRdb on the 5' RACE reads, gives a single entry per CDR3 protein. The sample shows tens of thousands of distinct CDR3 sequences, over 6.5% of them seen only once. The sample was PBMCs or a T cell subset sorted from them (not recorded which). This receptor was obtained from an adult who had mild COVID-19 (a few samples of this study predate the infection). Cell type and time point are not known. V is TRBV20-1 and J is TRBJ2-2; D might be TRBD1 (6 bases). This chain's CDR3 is CSARPGQNTGELFF. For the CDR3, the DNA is TGCAGTGCTAGGCCGGGACAGAACACCGGGGAGCTGTTTTTT.